A few counts support the clone carrying this T cell receptor (beta chain). Then a second PCR, running roughly 7 to 12 cycles, was carried out with a sample-barcoded 5' primer and a J-beta primer mix. In TCRdb, the 5' RACE reads were re-called with MiXCR into one record per CDR3 protein. Of hundreds of thousands of distinct CDR3 sequences listed, 20% to 30% are singletons. This entry is derived from a study of blood T cells in healthy people across ages. Each sample used at least 6 million PBMCs. Trimming left V 8 bases short and J 3 bases short, with 16 bases between. Germline CDR1 is SGHKS and CDR2 is YYEKEE (reference sequence). This CDR3 is 14 amino acids long. These data were also filed under a second study, of T cells of mothers and their children.

V usage is TRBV5-5 and J usage is TRBJ2-3; D uncertain. This receptor was obtained from a boy aged 5 to 17 in good health. Specimen: blood. CDR3 loop: CASSTAAITDTQYF. The CDR3 nucleotides read TGTGCCAGTTCTACGGCAGCGATTACAGATACGCAGTATTTT. Combining the CDR3 with reference TRBV5-5 and TRBJ2-3 gives the whole variable domain DAGVTQSPTHLIKTRGQQVTLRCSPISGHKSVSWYQQVLGQGPQFIFQYYEKEERGRGNFPDRFSARQFPNYSSELNVNALLLGDSALYLCASSTAAITDTQYFGPGTRLTVL.